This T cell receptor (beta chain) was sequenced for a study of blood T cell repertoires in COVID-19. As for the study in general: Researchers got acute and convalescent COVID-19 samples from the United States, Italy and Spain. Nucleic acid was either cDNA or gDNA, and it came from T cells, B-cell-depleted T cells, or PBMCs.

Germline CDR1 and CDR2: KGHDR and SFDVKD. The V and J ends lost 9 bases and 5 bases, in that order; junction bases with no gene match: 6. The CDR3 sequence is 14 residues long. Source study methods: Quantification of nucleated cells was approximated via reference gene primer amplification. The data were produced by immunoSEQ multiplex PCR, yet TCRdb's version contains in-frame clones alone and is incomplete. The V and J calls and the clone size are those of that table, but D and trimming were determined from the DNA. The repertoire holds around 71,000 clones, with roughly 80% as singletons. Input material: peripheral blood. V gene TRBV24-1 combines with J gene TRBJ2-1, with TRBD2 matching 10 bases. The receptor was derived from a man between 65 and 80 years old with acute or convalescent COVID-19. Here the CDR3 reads CATSDGLADNEQFF. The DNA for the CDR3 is TGTGCCACCTCCGACGGACTAGCGGACAATGAGCAGTTCTTC.